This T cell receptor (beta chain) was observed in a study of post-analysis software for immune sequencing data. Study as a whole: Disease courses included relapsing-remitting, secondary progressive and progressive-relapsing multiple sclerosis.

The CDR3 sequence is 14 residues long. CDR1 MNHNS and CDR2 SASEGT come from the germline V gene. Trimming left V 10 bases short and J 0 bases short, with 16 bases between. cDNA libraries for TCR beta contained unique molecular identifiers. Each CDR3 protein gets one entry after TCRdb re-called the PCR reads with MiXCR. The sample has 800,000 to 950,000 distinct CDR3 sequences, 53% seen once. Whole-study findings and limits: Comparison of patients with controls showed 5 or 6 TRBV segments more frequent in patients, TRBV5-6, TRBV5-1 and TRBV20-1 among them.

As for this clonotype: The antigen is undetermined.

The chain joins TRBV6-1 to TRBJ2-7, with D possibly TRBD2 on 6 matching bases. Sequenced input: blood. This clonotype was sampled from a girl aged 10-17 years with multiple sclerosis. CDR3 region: CAIPGLKGSYEQYF. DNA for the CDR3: TGTGCCATCCCGGGACTTAAAGGCTCCTACGAGCAGTACTTC.